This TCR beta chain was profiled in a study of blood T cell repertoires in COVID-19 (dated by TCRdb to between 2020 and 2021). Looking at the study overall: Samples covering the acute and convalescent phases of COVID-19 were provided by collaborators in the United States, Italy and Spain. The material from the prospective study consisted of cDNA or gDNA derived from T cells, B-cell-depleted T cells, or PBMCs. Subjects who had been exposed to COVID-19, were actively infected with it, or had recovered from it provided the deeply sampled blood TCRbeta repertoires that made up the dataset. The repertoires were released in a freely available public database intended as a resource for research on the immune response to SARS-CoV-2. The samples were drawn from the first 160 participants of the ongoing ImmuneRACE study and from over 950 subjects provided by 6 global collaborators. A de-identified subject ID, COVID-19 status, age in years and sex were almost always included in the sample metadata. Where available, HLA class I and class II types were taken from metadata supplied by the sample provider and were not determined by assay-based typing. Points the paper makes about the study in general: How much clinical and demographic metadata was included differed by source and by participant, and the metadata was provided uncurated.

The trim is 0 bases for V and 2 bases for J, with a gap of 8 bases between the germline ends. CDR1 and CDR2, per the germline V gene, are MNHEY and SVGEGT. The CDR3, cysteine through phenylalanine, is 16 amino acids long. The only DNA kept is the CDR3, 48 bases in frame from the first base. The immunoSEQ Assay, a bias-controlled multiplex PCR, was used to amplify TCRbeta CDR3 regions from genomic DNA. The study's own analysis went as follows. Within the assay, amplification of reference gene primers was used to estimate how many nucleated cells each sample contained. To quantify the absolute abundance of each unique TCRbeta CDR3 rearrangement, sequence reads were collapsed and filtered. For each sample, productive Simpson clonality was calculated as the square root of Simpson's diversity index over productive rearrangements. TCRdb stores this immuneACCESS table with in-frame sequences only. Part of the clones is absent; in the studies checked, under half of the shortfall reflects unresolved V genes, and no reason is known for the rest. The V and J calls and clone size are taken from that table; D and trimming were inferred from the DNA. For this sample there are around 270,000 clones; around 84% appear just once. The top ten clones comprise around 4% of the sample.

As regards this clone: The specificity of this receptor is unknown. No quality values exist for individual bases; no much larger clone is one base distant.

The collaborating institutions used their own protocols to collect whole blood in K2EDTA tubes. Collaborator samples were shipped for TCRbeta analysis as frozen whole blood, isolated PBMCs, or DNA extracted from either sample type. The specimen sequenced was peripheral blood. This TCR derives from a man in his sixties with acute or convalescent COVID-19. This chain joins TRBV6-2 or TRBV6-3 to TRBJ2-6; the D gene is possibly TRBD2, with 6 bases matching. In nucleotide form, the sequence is TGTGCCAGCAGTTACTCGCGGGGAACTGGGGCCAACGTCCTGACTTTC. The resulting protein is CASSYSRGTGANVLTF.